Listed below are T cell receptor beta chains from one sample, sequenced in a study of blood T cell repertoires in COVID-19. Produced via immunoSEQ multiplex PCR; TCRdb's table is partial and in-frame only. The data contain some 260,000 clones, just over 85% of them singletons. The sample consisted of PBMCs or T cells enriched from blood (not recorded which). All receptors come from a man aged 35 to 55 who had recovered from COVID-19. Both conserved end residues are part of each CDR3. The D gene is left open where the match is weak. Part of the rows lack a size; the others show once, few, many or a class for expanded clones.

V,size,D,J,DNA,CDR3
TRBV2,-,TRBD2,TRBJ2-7,TGTGCCAGCAGTCGACTAGCGGGACTTGTGAACGAGCAGTACTTC,CASSRLAGLVNEQYF
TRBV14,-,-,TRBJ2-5,TGTGCCACCCGGGGTGGAGGAGAGACCCAGTACTTC,CATRGGGETQYF
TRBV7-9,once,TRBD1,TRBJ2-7,TGTGCCAGCAGCCTGAAAAGACAGGGGGTGAACGAGCAGTACTTC,CASSLKRQGVNEQYF
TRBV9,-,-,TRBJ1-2,TGTGCCAGCACCTCTAAAATACAGGGACCTAACAACTATGGCTACACCTTC,CASTSKIQGPNNYGYTF
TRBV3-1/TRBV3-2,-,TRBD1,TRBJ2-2,TGTGCCAGCAGCCAAGGGGAGAAGGGGGCTGCCCCTGTGGCCGGGGAGCTGTTTTTT,CASSQGEKGAAPVAGELFF
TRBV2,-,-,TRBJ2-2,TGTGCCAGCAGTGTGGAGGGTGGGGGAACCGGGGAGCTGTTTTTT,CASSVEGGGTGELFF
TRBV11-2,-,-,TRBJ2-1,TGTGCCAGCAGCTTAGCTACCCCCGGGTACAATGAGCAGTTCTTC,CASSLATPGYNEQFF
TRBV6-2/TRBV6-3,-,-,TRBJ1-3,TGTGCCAGCAGTCGCGACAGTCACTCTGGAAACACCATATATTTT,CASSRDSHSGNTIYF
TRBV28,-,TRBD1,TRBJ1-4,TGTGCCAGCAGTCCATCGACAGGGTCTACTGAAAAACTGTTTTTT,CASSPSTGSTEKLFF
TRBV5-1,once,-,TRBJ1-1,TGCGCCAGCCAACAGGAACCGAACACTGAAGCTTTCTTT,CASQQEPNTEAFF
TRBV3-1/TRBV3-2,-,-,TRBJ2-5,TGTGCCAGCAGCCAATCCGAAGAGACCCAGTACTTC,CASSQSEETQYF
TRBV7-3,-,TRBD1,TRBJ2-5,TGTGCCAGCAGCTTTACAGGGGGCGCAGAGACCCAGTACTTC,CASSFTGGAETQYF
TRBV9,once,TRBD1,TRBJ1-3,TGTGCCAGCAACCCTTCCCCGGACAGGGGAAACACCATATATTTT,CASNPSPDRGNTIYF
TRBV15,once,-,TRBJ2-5,TGTGCCACCAGCAGAGTCTACCAAGAGACCCAGTACTTC,CATSRVYQETQYF
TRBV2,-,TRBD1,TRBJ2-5,TGTGCCAGCAGCGCCGGGACAGGGGTAGAGACCCAGTACTTC,CASSAGTGVETQYF
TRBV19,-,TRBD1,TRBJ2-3,TGTGCCAGTAGTCTCGGGACAGGGGTCACAGATACGCAGTATTTT,CASSLGTGVTDTQYF
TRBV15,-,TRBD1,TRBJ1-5,TGTGCCACCAGCTTCTGGGTAGGGACAGGGGATAATCAGCCCCAGCATTTT,CATSFWVGTGDNQPQHF
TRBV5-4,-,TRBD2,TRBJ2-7,TGTGCCAGCAGCCCGGGGGGGACGGGACTAACTTACGAGCAGTACTTC,CASSPGGTGLTYEQYF
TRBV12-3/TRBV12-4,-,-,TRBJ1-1,TGTGCCAGCAGTTCCAGACAGCTTGAAGCTTTCTTT,CASSSRQLEAFF
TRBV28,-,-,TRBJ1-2,TGTGCCAGCAAGGAGGGACGGATCTATGGCTACACCTTC,CASKEGRIYGYTF
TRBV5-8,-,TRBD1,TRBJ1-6,TGTGCCAGCAGCTTCTACAGGGGGTTGTCACCCCTCCACTTT,CASSFYRGLSPLHF
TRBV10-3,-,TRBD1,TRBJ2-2,TGTGCCATCACCCCGGGACAGGGGGGGGAGCGGGAGCTGTTTTTT,CAITPGQGGERELFF
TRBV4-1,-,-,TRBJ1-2,TGCGCCAGCAGCCAAGAGGTGGCGGACTTCTATGGCTACACCTTC,CASSQEVADFYGYTF
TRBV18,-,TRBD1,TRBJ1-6,TGTGCCAGCTCACCGCGGGACAGGGGGCCCGGGGTTTCACCCCTCCACTTT,CASSPRDRGPGVSPLHF
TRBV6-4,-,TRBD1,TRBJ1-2,TGTGCCAGCAGTGACTCCCGGACAGGGGTTAGCTATGGCTACACCTTC,CASSDSRTGVSYGYTF
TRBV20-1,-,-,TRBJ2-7,TGCAGTGCTGCTAAATACGAGCAGTACTTC,CSAAKYEQYF
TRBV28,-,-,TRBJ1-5,TGTGCCAGCATGTTAAACAATCAGCCCCAGCATTTT,CASMLNNQPQHF
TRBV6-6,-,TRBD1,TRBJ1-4,TGTGCCAGCAGTTACGGACAGGGAAGAGCTAATGAAAAACTGTTTTTT,CASSYGQGRANEKLFF
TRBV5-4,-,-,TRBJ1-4,TGTGCCAGCAGCTTGGCGTTGACAGGTGTGACTAATGAAAAACTGTTTTTT,CASSLALTGVTNEKLFF
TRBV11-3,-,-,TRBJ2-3,TGTGCCAGCAGCCCGTCGACGGGGTTCGGAGATACGCAGTATTTT,CASSPSTGFGDTQYF
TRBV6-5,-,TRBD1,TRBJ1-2,TGTGCCAGCACCCGGGACAGAGCTAACTATGGCTACACCTTC,CASTRDRANYGYTF
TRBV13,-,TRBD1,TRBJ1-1,TGTGCCAGCAGCTTAGAGGGGCAGGGGGGATCTGAAGCTTTCTTT,CASSLEGQGGSEAFF
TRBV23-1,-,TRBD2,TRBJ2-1,TGCGCCAGCAGTCCTCGACTAGCGGGAGGACCGGGGTCCTACAATGAGCAGTTCTTC,CASSPRLAGGPGSYNEQFF
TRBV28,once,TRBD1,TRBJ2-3,TGTGCCAGCTACCGGGACAGGGGTTCAGGAGATACGCAGTATTTT,CASYRDRGSGDTQYF
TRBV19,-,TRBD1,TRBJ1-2,TGTGCCAGTAGTACAAGGGACAGTCTTCACAACTATGGCTACACCTTC,CASSTRDSLHNYGYTF
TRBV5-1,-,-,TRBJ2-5,TGCGCCAGCAGCGTCGGGGGTCAAGAGACCCAGTACTTC,CASSVGGQETQYF